This T cell receptor beta chain was observed in a study of T cells in Graves' hyperthyroidism and ophthalmopathy. Study-wide background: Once the initial diagnosis was made, peripheral blood was obtained before any treatment.

Researchers took RNA transcripts and amplified the TCR beta CDR3 regions from them. When the TCR CDR3 underwent first-round RT-PCR, the HTBI primer set was used. TCRdb processed the multiplex PCR reads anew with MiXCR; each CDR3 protein has one entry. The sample contains about 360,000 distinct CDR3 sequences, about 13% of which appear only once. This clonotype has at least ten counts. The CDR3 loop spans 16 amino acids. The germline CDR1 and CDR2 sequences are DFQATT and SNEGSKA (reference sequence). Trimming cost V 0 bases and J 9 bases; bases outside gene matches: 14. Newly diagnosed hyperthyroidism, duration under 2 months, in patients aged 18 to 65.

The source of this sequence is a woman between 18 and 30 years old with Graves' hyperthyroidism. The rearrangement links TRBV20-1 to TRBJ2-1; TRBD2 agrees at 7 bases. Sequenced sample: blood. The CDR3 DNA reads TGCAGTGCTAGAGAGGTCCCGGGCGGGAGTAAGAGTGAGCAGTTCTTC. It translates to CSAREVPGGSKSEQFF.